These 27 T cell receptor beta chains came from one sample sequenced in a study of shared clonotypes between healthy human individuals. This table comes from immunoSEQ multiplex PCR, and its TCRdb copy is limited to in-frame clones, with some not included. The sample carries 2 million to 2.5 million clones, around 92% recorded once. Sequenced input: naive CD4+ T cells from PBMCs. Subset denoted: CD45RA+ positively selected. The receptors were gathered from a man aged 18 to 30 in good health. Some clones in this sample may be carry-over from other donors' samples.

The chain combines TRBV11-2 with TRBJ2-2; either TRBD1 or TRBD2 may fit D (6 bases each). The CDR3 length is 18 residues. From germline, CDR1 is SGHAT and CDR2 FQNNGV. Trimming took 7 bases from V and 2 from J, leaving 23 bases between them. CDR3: CASILGGTTHKNTGELFF. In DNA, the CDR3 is TGTGCCAGCATCCTAGGCGGGACAACCCACAAAAACACCGGGGAGCTGTTTTTT.

The CDR3 here is CASSGGDMNYEQYF. CDR3 DNA: TGTGCCAGCAGCGGGGGGGACATGAACTACGAGCAGTACTTC. The rearrangement uses TRBV5-4 and TRBJ2-7; D possibly corresponds to TRBD2 (7 bases). V shed 4 bases and J shed 3 bases, with 14 bases lying between them. This CDR3 contains 14 residues. Germline V gene data show CDR1 as SGHNT and CDR2 as YYREEE (reference sequence).

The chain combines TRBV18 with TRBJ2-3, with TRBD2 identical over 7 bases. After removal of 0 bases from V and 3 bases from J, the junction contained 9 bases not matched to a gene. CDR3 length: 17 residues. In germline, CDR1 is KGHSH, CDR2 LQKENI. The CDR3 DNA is TGTGCCAGCTCACCACCGATAACTAGCGAGTTTACAGATACGCAGTATTTT. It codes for CASSPPITSEFTDTQYF.

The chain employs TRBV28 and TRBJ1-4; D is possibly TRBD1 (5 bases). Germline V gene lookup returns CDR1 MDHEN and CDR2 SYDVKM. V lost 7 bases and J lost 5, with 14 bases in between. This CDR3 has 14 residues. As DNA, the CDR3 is TGTGCCAGCACCGACGGGGGGAGGAATGAAAAACTGTTTTTT. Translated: CASTDGGRNEKLFF.

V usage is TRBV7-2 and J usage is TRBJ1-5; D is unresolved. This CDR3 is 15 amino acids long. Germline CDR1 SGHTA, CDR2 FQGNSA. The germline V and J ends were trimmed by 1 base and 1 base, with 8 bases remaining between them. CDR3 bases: TGTGCCAGCAGCTTAGACCCCTCGAGCAATCAGCCCCAGCATTTT. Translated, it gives CASSLDPSSNQPQHF.

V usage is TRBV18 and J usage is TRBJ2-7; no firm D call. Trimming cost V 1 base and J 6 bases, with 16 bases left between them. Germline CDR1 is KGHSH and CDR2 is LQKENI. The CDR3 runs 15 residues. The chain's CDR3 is CASSPLGSEGSEQYF. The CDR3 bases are TGTGCCAGCTCACCACTGGGCTCCGAAGGCTCCGAGCAGTACTTC.

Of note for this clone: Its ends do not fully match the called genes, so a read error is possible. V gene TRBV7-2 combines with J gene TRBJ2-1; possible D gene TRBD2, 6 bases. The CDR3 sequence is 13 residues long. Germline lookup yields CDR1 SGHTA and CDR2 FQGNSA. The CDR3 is CASSLEAPSAGIF. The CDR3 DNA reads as TGTGCCAGCAGCTTAGAGGCCCCTAGCGCTGGGATCTTC. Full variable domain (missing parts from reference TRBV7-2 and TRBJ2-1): GAGVSQSPSNKVTEKGKDVELRCDPISGHTALYWYRQSLGQGLEFLIYFQGNSAPDKSGLPSDRFSAERTGGSVSTLTIQRTQQEDSAVYLCASSLEAPSAGIFGPGTRLTVL.

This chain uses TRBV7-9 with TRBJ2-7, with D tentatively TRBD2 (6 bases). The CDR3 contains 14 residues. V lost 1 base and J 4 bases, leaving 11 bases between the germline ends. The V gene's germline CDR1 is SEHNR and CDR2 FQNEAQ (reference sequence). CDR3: CASSLGGGMYEQYF. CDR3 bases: TGTGCCAGCAGCTTAGGAGGCGGGATGTACGAGCAGTACTTC. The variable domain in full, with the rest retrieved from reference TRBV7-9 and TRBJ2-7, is DTGVSQNPRHKITKRGQNVTFRCDPISEHNRLYWYRQTLGQGPEFLTYFQNEAQLEKSRLLSDRFSAERPKGSFSTLEIQRTEQGDSAMYLCASSLGGGMYEQYFGPGTRLTVT.

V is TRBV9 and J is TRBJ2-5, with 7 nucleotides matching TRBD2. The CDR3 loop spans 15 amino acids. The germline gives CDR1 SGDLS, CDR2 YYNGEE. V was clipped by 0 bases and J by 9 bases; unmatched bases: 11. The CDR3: CASSVGGSGAGAQYF. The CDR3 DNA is TGTGCCAGCAGCGTAGGTGGGAGCGGGGCGGGGGCCCAGTACTTC.

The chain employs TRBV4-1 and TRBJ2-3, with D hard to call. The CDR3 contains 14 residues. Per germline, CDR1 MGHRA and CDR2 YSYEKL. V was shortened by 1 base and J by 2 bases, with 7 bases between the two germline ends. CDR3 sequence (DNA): TGCGCCAGCAGCCAAGGGACGTACACAGATACGCAGTATTTT. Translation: CASSQGTYTDTQYF.

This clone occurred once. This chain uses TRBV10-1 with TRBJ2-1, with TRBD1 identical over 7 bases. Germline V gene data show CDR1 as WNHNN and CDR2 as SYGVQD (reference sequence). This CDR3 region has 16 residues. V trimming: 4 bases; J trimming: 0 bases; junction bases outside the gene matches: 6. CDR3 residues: CASSALTGVSYNEQFF. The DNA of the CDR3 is TGCGCCAGCAGTGCCTTAACAGGGGTCTCCTACAATGAGCAGTTCTTC.

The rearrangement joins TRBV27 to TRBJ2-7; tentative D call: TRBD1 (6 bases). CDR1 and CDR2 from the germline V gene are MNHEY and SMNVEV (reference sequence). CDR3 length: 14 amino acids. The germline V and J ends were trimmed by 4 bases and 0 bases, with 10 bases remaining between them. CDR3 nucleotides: TGTGCCAGCAGTTATGCCAGGGGCTCCTACGAGCAGTACTTC. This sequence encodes CASSYARGSYEQYF.

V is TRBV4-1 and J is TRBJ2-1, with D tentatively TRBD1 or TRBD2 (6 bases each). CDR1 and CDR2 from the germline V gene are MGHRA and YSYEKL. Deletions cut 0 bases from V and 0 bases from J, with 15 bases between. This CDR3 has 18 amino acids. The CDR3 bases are TGCGCCAGCAGCCAAGAGGTTGGAGGGGGGATCTCCTACAATGAGCAGTTCTTC. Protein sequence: CASSQEVGGGISYNEQFF.

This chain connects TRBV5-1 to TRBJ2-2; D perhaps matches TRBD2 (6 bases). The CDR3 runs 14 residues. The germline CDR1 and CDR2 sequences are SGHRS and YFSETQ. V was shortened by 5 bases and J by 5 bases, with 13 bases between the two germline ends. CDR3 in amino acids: CASRAGSQTGELFF. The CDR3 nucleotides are TGCGCCAGCAGGGCGGGAAGCCAAACCGGGGAGCTGTTTTTT.

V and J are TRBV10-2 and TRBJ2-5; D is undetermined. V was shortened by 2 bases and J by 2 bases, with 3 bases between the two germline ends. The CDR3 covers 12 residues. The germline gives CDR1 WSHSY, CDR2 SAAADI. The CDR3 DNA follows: TGCGCCAGCAGTGAGCATCAAGAGACCCAGTACTTC. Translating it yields CASSEHQETQYF.

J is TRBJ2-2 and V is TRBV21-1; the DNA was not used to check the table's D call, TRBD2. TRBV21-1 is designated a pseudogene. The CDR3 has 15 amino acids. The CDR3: CASSKRRRPTGELFF. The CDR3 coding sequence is TGTGCCAGCAGCAAAAGGAGGAGACCGACCGGGGAGCTGTTTTTT.

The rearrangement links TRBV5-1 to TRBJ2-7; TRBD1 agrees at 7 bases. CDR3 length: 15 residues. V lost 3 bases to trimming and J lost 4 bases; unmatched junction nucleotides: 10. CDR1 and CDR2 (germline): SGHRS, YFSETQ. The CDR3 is CASSSLPGQKYEQYF. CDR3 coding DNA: TGCGCCAGCAGCTCCCTGCCGGGACAGAAATACGAGCAGTACTTC.

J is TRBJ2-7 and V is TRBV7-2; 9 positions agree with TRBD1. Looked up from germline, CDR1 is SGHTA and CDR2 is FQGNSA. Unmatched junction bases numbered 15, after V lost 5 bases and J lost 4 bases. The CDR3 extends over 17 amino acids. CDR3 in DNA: TGTGCCAGCAGCCCCATCGGGGACAGGGCGGGTCGTTACGAGCAGTACTTC. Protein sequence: CASSPIGDRAGRYEQYF.

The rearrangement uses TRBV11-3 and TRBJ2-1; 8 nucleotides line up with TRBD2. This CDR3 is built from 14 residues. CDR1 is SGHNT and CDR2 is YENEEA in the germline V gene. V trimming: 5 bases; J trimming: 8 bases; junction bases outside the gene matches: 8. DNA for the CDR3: TGTGCCAGCAGCGTCAGCGGGAGCAATTATGAGCAGTTCTTC. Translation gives CASSVSGSNYEQFF.

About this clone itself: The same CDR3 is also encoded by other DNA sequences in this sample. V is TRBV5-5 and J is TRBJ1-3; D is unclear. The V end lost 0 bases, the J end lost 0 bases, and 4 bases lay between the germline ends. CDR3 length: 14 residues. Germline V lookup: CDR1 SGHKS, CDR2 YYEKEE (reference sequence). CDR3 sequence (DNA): TGTGCCAGCAGCTTGGGACCCTCTGGAAACACCATATATTTT. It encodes CASSLGPSGNTIYF.

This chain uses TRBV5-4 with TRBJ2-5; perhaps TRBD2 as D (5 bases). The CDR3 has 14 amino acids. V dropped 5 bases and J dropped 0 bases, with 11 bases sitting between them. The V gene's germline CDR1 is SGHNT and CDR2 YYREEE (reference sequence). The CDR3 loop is CASRGEEYQETQYF. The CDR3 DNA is TGTGCCAGCAGGGGAGAAGAGTACCAAGAGACCCAGTACTTC.

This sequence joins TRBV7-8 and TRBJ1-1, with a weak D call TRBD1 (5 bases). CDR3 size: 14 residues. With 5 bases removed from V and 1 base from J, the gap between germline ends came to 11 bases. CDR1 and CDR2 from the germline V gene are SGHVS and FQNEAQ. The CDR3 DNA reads TGTGCCAGCAGCCTGAGCAGGGCGAACACTGAAGCTTTCTTT. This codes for CASSLSRANTEAFF. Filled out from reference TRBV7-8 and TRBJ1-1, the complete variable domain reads GAGVSQSPRYKVAKRGQDVALRCDPISGHVSLFWYQQALGQGPEFLTYFQNEAQLDKSGLPSDRFFAERPEGSVSTLKIQRTQQEDSAVYLCASSLSRANTEAFFGQGTRLTVV.

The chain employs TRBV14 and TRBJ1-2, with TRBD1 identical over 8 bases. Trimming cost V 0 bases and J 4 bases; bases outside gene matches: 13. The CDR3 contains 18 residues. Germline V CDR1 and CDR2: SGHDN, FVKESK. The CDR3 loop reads CASSQDRGTRDRSYGYTF. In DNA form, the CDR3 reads TGTGCCAGCAGCCAAGATCGCGGAACCCGGGACAGGTCCTATGGCTACACCTTC. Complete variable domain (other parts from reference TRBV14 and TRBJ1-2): EAGVTQFPSHSVIEKGQTVTLRCDPISGHDNLYWYRRVMGKEIKFLLHFVKESKQDESGMPNNRFLAERTGGTYSTLKVQPAELEDSGVYFCASSQDRGTRDRSYGYTFGSGTRLTVV.

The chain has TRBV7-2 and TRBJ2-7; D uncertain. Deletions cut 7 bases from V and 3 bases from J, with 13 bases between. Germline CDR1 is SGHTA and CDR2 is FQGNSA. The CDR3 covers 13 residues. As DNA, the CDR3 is TGTGCCAGCACCCGGTCCTCCTACTACGAGCAGTACTTC. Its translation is CASTRSSYYEQYF.

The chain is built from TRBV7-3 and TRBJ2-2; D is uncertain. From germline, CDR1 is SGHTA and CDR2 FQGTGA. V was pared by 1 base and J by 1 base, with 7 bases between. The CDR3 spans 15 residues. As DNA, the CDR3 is TGTGCCAGCAGCTTAAGTCCAGGGAACACCGGGGAGCTGTTTTTT. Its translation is CASSLSPGNTGELFF.

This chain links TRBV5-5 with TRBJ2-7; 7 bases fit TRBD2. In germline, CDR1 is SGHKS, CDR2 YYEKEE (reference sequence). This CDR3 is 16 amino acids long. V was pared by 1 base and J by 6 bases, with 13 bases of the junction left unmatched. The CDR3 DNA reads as TGTGCCAGCAGCTTGATTGTGGCGCTCTCGGGGGGCGAGCAGTACTTC. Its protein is CASSLIVALSGGEQYF.

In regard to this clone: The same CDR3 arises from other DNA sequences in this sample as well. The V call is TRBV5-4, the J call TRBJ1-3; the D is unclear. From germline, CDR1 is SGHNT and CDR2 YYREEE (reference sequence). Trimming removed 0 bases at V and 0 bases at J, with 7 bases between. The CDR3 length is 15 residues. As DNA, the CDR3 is TGTGCCAGCAGCTTGGGGCGGGGCTCTGGAAACACCATATATTTT. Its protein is CASSLGRGSGNTIYF.